This T cell receptor beta chain was recorded in a study of shared clonotypes between healthy human individuals. Overall study: Donor ages ranged 18 to 49 years: a couple of women, a few men.

The assay was immunoSEQ multiplex PCR, and TCRdb's table has in-frame clones only and misses some. The table has around 600,000 clones, 97% seen once. General study points: Some clonotypes were shared by all four sorted-subset donors, while others were not shared. The non-shared ones had lower generation probabilities than the shared ones.

Germline lookup yields CDR1 SQVTM and CDR2 ANQGSEA. The ends lost 6 bases at V and 8 bases at J; junction bases unmatched: 16. This CDR3 spans 16 amino acids. For this clone: Its cognate antigen is unknown.

The chain employs TRBV29-1 and TRBJ2-1; 10 bases align to TRBD2. The sequencing sample was made of naive CD4+ T cells sorted from blood. This sample's subset: CD45RA+ positively selected. The TCR was taken from a woman aged 30 to 39 in good health. CDR3 DNA: TGCAGCGTGGGGGGGGCTAGCGGGAGAGGGAAGTATGAGCAGTTCTTC. Translated: CSVGGASGRGKYEQFF.